This entry lists 7 T cell receptor beta chains sequenced from one sample in a study of CD8 T cells in ankylosing spondylitis. Study findings and constraints: There was a TCR beta motif, made of several highly homologous variants, that appeared characteristic of ankylosing spondylitis blood.

For these receptors, no antigen is known. TCRdb called the 5' RACE reads again in MiXCR, with one record for every CDR3 protein. The table lists 750,000 to 850,000 distinct CDR3 sequences, 12% of them singletons, with approximately 0.51% in the top ten. Material: blood, either unsorted or a sorted T cell fraction (not recorded which). The receptors shown here come from a male donor with ankylosing spondylitis.

This clonotype was found a few times. The chain recombines TRBV5-6 with TRBJ2-3; D is possibly TRBD2 (5 bases). The germline V gene has CDR1 SGHDT and CDR2 YYEEEE. The CDR3 is 15 residues long. V lost 0 bases to trimming and J lost 5 bases, with 13 bases between them. The CDR3: CASSLELSVEDTQYF. The CDR3 region has the DNA TGTGCCAGCAGCTTGGAACTTAGCGTCGAAGATACGCAGTATTTT.

The J gene is TRBJ2-1, the V gene TRBV5-1; 14 nucleotides agree with TRBD2. This CDR3 region has 19 residues. V trimming: 1 base; J trimming: 7 bases; junction bases outside the gene matches: 13. Germline V CDR1 and CDR2: SGHRS, YFSETQ. The CDR3 loop reads CASSLLTRLAGGPGNEQFF. The CDR3 DNA reads TGCGCCAGCAGCTTGCTTACTCGACTAGCGGGAGGGCCGGGTAATGAGCAGTTCTTC.

This chain links TRBV12-3 or TRBV12-4 with TRBJ1-2; weak D call: TRBD1 (6 bases). V lost 2 bases and J 3 bases, leaving 13 bases between the germline ends. The CDR3 has 15 residues. The CDR3 DNA reads as TGTGCCAGCAGTTTATTTGGGGGGGCCCACTATGGCTACACCTTC. Translated: CASSLFGGAHYGYTF.

The rearrangement joins TRBV20-1 to TRBJ1-5, with D perhaps matching TRBD1 (5 bases). CDR1 is DFQATT, CDR2 SNEGSKA, per germline (reference sequence). CDR3 size: 14 residues. Deletions cut 6 bases from V and 0 bases from J, with 12 bases between. For the CDR3, the DNA is TGCAGTGCACAGACAGTCTATAGCAATCAGCCCCAGCATTTT. This gives the protein CSAQTVYSNQPQHF.

The chain joins TRBV7-9 to TRBJ2-3, with 8 bases matching TRBD2. V trimming: 4 bases; J trimming: 5 bases; junction bases outside the gene matches: 8. The CDR3 contains 15 residues. The germline V gene encodes CDR1 SEHNR and CDR2 FQNEAQ (reference sequence). This chain's CDR3 is CASSSPLAAGDTQYF. The CDR3 nucleotides are TGTGCCAGCAGCTCGCCACTAGCGGCGGGAGATACGCAGTATTTT.

This clonotype was counted only a few times. The chain carries TRBV20-1 and TRBJ2-1, with D perhaps TRBD1 (5 bases). The CDR3 has 14 residues. Germline assignment: CDR1 DFQATT and CDR2 SNEGSKA (reference sequence). Trimming cost V 0 bases and J 4 bases, with 10 bases left between them. The CDR3 here is CSARDHHRYNEQFF. In nucleotides, the CDR3 is TGCAGTGCTAGAGATCATCACAGGTACAATGAGCAGTTCTTC.

There are a few counts of this clonotype. V and J are TRBV2 and TRBJ2-1, with TRBD2 matching over 10 bases. Unmatched junction bases numbered 16, after V lost 4 bases and J lost 7 bases. This CDR3 comprises 18 residues. From germline, CDR1 is SNHLY and CDR2 FYNNEI. CDR3 DNA sequence: TGTGCCAGCAGTGTAAGTACGTTGAGGACTAGCGGTTCGAATGAGCAGTTCTTC. Its translation is CASSVSTLRTSGSNEQFF.